This entry describes one T cell receptor (beta chain). Its cognate antigen is unknown. This entry comes from a study of spatial heterogeneity in lung cancer. On the study more broadly: Donation came from 70 or so patients with untreated early-stage non-small cell lung cancer. Study-wide results and caveats: Circulating ubiquitous expanded tumor TCRs were observed more frequently at resection than at follow-up.

The time point here: blood at routine non-recurrence follow-up after resection. All TCR cDNA molecules were individually tagged with a unique molecular identifier. One entry per CDR3 protein, called by TCRdb with MiXCR from the 5' RACE reads. Here the sample spans tens of thousands of distinct CDR3 sequences, roughly 19% being singletons. The CDR3 spans 12 residues. Between the trimmed V and J ends, which lost 2 bases and 0 bases, there was a span of 2 bases. CDR1 DFQATT and CDR2 SNEGSKA come from the germline V gene (reference sequence). This receptor was obtained from a male donor with early-stage non-small cell lung cancer. V is TRBV20-1 and J is TRBJ1-5, with D unresolved. Sequences were derived from PBMCs, sampled at follow-up. CDR3 sequence (DNA): TGCAGTGCTAGAAGTAGCAATCAGCCCCAGCATTTT. Residues: CSARSSNQPQHF.